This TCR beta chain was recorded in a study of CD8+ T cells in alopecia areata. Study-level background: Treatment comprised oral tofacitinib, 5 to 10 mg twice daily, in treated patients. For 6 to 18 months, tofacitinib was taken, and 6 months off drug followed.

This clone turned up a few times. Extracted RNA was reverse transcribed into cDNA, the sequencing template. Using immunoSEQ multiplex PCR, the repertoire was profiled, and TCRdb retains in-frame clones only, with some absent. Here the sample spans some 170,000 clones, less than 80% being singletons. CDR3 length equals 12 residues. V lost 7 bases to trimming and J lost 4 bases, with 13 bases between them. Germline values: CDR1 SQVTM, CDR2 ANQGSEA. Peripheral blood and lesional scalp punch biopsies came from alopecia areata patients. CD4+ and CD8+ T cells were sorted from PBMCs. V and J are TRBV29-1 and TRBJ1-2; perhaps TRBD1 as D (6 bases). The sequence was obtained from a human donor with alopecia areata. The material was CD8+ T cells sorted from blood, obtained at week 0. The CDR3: CSAQGNAYGYTF. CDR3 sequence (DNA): TGCAGCGCACAGGGCAACGCCTATGGCTACACCTTC.